This T cell receptor (beta chain) stems from a study of blood T cells in healthy people across ages. Study-level findings and limits: It was not known whether donors were CMV positive (a possible confounder of expanded clonotype changes).

The CDR3 runs 15 residues. Germline V lookup: CDR1 DFQATT, CDR2 SNEGSKA (reference sequence). With V trimmed by 0 bases and J by 4 bases, 4 bases remained unmatched. Primers used in a second PCR of about 6 to 11 cycles were a sample-barcoded 5' primer and a J-beta primer mix. TCRdb recomputed calls from the 5' RACE reads with MiXCR, one row per CDR3 protein. The table has some 1.7 million distinct CDR3 sequences, 28% seen once; the top ten hold less than 9.5%. This clonotype was detected only a few times. Its cognate antigen is unknown. Healthy Caucasians from Russia aged roughly 6 to 100 served as donors.

The sequence was collected from a woman in her twenties or thirties in good health. The source material was blood. This chain joins TRBV20-1 and TRBJ2-7; 12 positions agree with TRBD2. The CDR3 loop reads CSARDTSGGFYEQYF. CDR3 sequence (DNA): TGCAGTGCTAGAGATACTAGCGGGGGGTTTTACGAGCAGTACTTC.